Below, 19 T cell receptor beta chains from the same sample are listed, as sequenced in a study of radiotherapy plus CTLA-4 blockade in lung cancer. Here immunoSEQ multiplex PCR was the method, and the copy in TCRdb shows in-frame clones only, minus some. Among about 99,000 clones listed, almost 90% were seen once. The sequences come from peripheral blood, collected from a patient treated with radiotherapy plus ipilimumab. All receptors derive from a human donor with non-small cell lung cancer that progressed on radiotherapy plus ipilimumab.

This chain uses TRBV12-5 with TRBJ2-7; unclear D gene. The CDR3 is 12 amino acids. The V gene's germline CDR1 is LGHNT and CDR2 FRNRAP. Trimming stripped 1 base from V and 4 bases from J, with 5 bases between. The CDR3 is CASGLGKYEQYF. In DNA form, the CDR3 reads TGTGCTAGTGGTTTGGGGAAATACGAGCAGTACTTC. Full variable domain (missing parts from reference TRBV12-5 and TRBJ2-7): DARVTQTPRHKVTEMGQEVTMRCQPILGHNTVFWYRQTMMQGLELLAYFRNRAPLDDSGMPKDRFSAEMPDATLATLKIQPSEPRDSAVYFCASGLGKYEQYFGPGTRLTVT.

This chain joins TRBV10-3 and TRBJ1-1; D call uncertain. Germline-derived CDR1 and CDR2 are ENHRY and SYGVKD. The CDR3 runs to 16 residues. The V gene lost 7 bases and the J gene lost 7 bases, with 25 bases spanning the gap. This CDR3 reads CAINSGWRLQNNEAFF. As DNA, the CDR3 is TGTGCCATCAACTCGGGGTGGCGCCTTCAAAATAATGAAGCTTTCTTT.

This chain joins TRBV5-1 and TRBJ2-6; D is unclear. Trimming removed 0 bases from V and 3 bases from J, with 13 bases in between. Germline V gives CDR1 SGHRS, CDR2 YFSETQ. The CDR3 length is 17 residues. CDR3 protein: CASSLGRPGGGANVLTF. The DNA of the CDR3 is TGCGCCAGCAGCTTGGGCCGCCCGGGCGGTGGGGCCAACGTCCTGACTTTC.

The CDR3 nucleotides read TGCAGCCCAAGACAGGGAGAGAACTATGGCTACACCTTC. This codes for CSPRQGENYGYTF. The rearrangement links TRBV29-1 to TRBJ1-2, with 7 positions matching TRBD1. Germline assignment: CDR1 SQVTM and CDR2 ANQGSEA. The V and J ends lost 8 bases and 2 bases, in that order; junction bases with no gene match: 8. This CDR3 is built from 13 residues.

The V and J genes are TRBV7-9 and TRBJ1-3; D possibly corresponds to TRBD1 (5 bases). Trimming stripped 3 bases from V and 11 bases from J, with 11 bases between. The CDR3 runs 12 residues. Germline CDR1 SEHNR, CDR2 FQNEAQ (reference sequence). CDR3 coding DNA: TGTGCCAGCAGCTTCGGTGGGGCCGCCATATATTTT. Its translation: CASSFGGAAIYF.

CDR3 DNA: TGTGCCAGCAGCGGGACTAGCGGGATGGGGGGTGAGCAGTTCTTC. Protein sequence: CASSGTSGMGGEQFF. This rearrangement joins TRBV4-2 to TRBJ2-1; 13 positions match TRBD2. Germline CDR1 reads LGHNA; CDR2 reads YNFKEQ. The CDR3 sequence is 15 residues long. Unmatched junction bases numbered 7, after V lost 5 bases and J lost 9 bases.

The CDR3 loop is CASSFQQETQYF. The DNA of the CDR3 is TGTGCCAGCAGCTTTCAGCAAGAGACCCAGTACTTC. V is TRBV7-9 and J is TRBJ2-5; D uncertain. Per germline, CDR1 SEHNR and CDR2 FQNEAQ (reference sequence). Trimming took off 3 bases at V and 2 bases at J, with 4 bases between the two ends. This CDR3 has 12 residues. Full variable domain (outside the CDR3, taken from reference TRBV7-9 and TRBJ2-5): DTGVSQNPRHKITKRGQNVTFRCDPISEHNRLYWYRQTLGQGPEFLTYFQNEAQLEKSRLLSDRFSAERPKGSFSTLEIQRTEQGDSAMYLCASSFQQETQYFGPGTRLLVL.

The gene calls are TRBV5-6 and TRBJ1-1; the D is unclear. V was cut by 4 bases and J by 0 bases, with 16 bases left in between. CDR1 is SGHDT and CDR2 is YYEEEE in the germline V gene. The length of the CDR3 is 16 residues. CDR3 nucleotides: TGTGCCAGCAGCCCTATGGAGTGGATGGTGAACACTGAAGCTTTCTTT. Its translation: CASSPMEWMVNTEAFF.

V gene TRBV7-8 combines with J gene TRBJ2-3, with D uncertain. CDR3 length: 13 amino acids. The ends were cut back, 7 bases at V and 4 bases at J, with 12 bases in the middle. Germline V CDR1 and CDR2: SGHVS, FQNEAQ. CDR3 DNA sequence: TGTGCCAGCATCCTAGATCACGCAGATACGCAGTATTTT. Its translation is CASILDHADTQYF.

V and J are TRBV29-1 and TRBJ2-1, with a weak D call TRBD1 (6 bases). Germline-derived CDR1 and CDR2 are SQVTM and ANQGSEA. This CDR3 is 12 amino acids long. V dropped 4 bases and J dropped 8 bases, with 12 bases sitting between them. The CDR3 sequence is CSVVAGVYEQFF. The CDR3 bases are TGCAGCGTTGTCGCAGGGGTATATGAGCAGTTCTTC.

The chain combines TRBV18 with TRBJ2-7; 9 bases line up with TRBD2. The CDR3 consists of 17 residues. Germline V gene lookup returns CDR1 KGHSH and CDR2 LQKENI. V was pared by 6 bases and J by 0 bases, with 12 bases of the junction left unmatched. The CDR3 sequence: CASSQSGGSGSSYEQYF. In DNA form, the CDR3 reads TGTGCCAGCTCCCAATCGGGGGGTAGCGGGAGCTCCTACGAGCAGTACTTC.

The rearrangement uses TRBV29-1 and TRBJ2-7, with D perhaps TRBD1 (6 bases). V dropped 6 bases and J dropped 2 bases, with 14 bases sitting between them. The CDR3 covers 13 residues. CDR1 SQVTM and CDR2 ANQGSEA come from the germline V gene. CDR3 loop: CSVKGVAPYEQYF. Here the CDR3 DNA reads TGCAGCGTGAAGGGGGTGGCTCCCTACGAGCAGTACTTC.

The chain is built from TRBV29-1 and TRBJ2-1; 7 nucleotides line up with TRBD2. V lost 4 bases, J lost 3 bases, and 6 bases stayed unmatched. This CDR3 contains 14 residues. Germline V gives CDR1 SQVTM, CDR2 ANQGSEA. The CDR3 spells CSVVKSGIYNEQFF. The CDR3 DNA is TGCAGCGTTGTTAAAAGCGGGATCTACAATGAGCAGTTCTTC.

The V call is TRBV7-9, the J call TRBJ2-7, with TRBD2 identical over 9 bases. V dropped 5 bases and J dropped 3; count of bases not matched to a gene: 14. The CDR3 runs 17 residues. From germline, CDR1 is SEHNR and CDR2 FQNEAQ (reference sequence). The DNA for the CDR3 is TGTGCCAGCAGCCCCGCCACCATAGCGGGAGTAGACTACGAGCAGTACTTC. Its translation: CASSPATIAGVDYEQYF. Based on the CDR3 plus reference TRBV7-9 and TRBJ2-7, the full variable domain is DTGVSQNPRHKITKRGQNVTFRCDPISEHNRLYWYRQTLGQGPEFLTYFQNEAQLEKSRLLSDRFSAERPKGSFSTLEIQRTEQGDSAMYLCASSPATIAGVDYEQYFGPGTRLTVT.

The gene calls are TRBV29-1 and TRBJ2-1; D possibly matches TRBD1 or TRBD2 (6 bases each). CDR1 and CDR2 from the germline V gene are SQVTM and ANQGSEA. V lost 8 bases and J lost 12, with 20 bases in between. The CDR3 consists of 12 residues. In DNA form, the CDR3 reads TGCAGCTACTCCGATCTGGGGGGCGTGCAGTTCTTC. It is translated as CSYSDLGGVQFF.

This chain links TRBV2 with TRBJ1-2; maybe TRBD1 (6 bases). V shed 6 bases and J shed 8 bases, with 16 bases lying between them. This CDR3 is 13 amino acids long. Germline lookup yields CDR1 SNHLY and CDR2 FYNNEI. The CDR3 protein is CASRGDRTTGYTF. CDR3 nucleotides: TGTGCCAGCAGAGGCGACAGGACTACGGGCTACACCTTC.

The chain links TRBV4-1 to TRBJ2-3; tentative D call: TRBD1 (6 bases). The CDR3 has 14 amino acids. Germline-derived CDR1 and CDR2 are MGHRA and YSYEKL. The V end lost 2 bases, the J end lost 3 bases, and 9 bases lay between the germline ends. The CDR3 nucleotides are TGCGCCAGCAGCCAAAACACAGGGACAGATACGCAGTATTTT. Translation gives CASSQNTGTDTQYF.

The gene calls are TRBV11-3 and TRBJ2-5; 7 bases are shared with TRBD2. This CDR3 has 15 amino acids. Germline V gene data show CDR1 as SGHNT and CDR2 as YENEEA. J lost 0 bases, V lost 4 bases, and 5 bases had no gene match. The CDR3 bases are TGTGCCAGCAGCTCCAGCGGGACGTACCAAGAGACCCAGTACTTC. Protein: CASSSSGTYQETQYF. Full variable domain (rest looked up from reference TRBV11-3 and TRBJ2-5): EAGVVQSPRYKIIEKKQPVAFWCNPISGHNTLYWYLQNLGQGPELLIRYENEEAVDDSQLPKDRFSAERLKGVDSTLKIQPAELGDSAVYLCASSSSGTYQETQYFGPGTRLLVL.

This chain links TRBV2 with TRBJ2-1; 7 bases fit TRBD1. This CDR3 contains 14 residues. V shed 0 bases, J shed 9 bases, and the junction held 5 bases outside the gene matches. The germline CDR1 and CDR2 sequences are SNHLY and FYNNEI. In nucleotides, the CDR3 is TGTGCCAGCAGTGAAGCCACAGGGGTGGGTGAGCAGTTCTTC. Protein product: CASSEATGVGEQFF. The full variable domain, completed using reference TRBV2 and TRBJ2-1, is EPEVTQTPSHQVTQMGQEVILRCVPISNHLYFYWYRQILGQKVEFLVSFYNNEISEKSEIFDDQFSVERPDGSNFTLKIRSTKLEDSAMYFCASSEATGVGEQFFGPGTRLTVL.